Sequencing of this TCR beta chain was carried out in a study of blood T cell repertoires in COVID-19. In the original analysis: By means of reference gene primer amplification, nucleated cell counts were estimated. Clones were read by immunoSEQ multiplex PCR, and TCRdb kept only the in-frame ones, dropping some. That table is the source of V, J and clone size, and D and trimming were worked out from the DNA. The repertoire holds roughly 27,000 clones, about 91% seen once, with around 17% in the top ten. The TCR originated in a human donor with active COVID-19. The donor label of this sample is uncertain. The source material was peripheral blood.

DNA for the CDR3: TGTGCCAGCGGTGACAGGGCGGGGGATACGCAGTATTTT. Its protein is CASGDRAGDTQYF. The chain carries TRBV12-3 or TRBV12-4 and TRBJ2-3; D possibly corresponds to TRBD1 (7 bases). The CDR3 spans 13 residues. V lost 8 bases, J lost 6 bases, and 15 bases lay in between.